This T cell receptor (beta chain) is from a study of T cells after yellow fever vaccination (dated by TCRdb to about 2019). Background for the entire study: Libraries from fractions with low cell numbers were prepared with the SMART-Seq v4 Ultra Low Input RNA kit. Two healthy male donors, one aged 18 to 30 and one aged 30 to 40 years, were included in the cohort. Blood samples were taken at several timepoints before and after primary and secondary immunization, and bulk PBMC replicates and cell subsets were isolated. Bulk TCR alpha and beta repertoires were sequenced longitudinally to track T-cell clones before and after primary and booster YFV17D yellow fever vaccination. General conclusions and limits of the study: A small fraction of clonotypes showed up in both the CD4 and CD8 compartments, probably as a result of convergent recombination. The study included only a couple of donors, which limits how far the findings can be generalized. Most clones expanded after primary vaccination (96% of CD4 and 88% of CD8) were re-detected after the booster, suggesting that broad memory maintenance occurred. FACS-sorted repertoires could contain abundant contaminating clonotypes from the bulk population, so computational filtering was required. The secondary T-cell response was found to be weaker but faster than the primary response, with a peak reached on day 5 rather than on day 15.

Sequencing was performed on an Illumina NovaSeq 6000. TCR cDNA was synthesized by 5'RACE template switching, through which a universal primer site and unique molecular identifiers were introduced. cDNA synthesis was primed from both the TCR alpha and TCR beta constant segments. Libraries were amplified in two PCR steps, with sample barcodes and sequencing adapters added in the second step. Sequencing of libraries was performed on Illumina HiSeq 2500 (2x100 bp) or NovaSeq (2x150 bp). In the paper's pipeline: MIGEC handled demultiplexing of reads and collapsing into UMI consensus sequences, while MiXCR performed V(D)J alignment. Clonotypes responding to the vaccine were identified with edgeR on replicate PBMC samples, with the criteria of FDR below 0.01 and a log2 fold change above 5 up to day 15. CD4 or CD8 identity was assigned to each bulk clonotype according to whether the clonotype was present at higher abundance in the sequenced CD4 repertoire or the sequenced CD8 repertoire. Using fastp at Q25 and MiXCR, TCRdb reprocessed the public reads and kept productive beta chains. Each entry merges the rows of one CDR3 protein and shows their most common DNA and genes. It is TCRdb's table, rather than the study itself, that gives the V and J calls and clone size. Here the sample has 350,000 to 550,000 distinct CDR3 sequences; approximately 19% occur a single time. The ten most abundant clones make up roughly 19% of the sample.

As encoded in the germline V gene, CDR1 is SGHVS while CDR2 is FQNEAQ. Measured from the cysteine to the phenylalanine, the CDR3 is 15 residues long. Here the CDR3 DNA is all that survives: 45 bases in frame from base 1. V has 4 bases trimmed and J has 3 bases trimmed; junction bases matching no gene number 5. For this clonotype: The antigen it recognizes is unknown. It has no much larger one-base neighbor in the sample; base qualities were not kept.

The sample's treatment or condition, from its label and the paper: live attenuated yellow fever vaccine strain. At every blood-draw timepoint, two biological replicates of bulk PBMCs were collected. A standard Ficoll-Paque protocol was used to isolate PBMCs from peripheral blood. TriZol was used to extract RNA from bulk PBMCs, from CD4 and CD8 fractions, and from dextramer-positive and dextramer-negative fractions. In this chain, TRBV7-8 is recombined with TRBJ2-7; TRBD2 fits 11 bases in the junction. The TCR originated in a man between 18 and 29 years old who received the YFV17D yellow fever vaccine. Sequencing was performed on PBMCs, taken before the yellow fever booster vaccination. The nucleotide sequence is given as TGTGCCAGCAGCTACTATAGCGGGGGGGGCTACGAGCAGTACTTC. This sequence encodes CASSYYSGGGYEQYF.